This TCR beta chain was captured by sequencing in a study of T cell responses to AZD1222 COVID-19 vaccine. Study details: Pooled samples include second doses given at about 4 or 12 weeks. Study results and caveats: Donors were largely white British and mainly female; clonal diversity was possibly underestimated. All repertoire sampling was performed exclusively after the peak T cell response. Recipients of AZD1222 seropositive at baseline numbered only 5 or 6.

The CDR3 totals 17 residues. Trimming removed 4 bases from V and 4 bases from J; junction bases left unmatched: 9. The germline CDR1 and CDR2 sequences are LGHDT and YNNKEL (reference sequence). Remarks on this clone: Its target is unknown.

Assay used: immunoSEQ multiplex PCR; TCRdb lists only in-frame clones, some missing. The table has roughly 50,000 clones, more than 80% seen once. The V call is TRBV3-1 (or the pseudogene TRBV3-2), the J call TRBJ2-3; TRBD2 matches at 12 bases. Material: peripheral blood, obtained on day 0 of AZD1222 vaccination. The origin of this receptor is an adult in good health. DNA for the CDR3: TGTGCCAGCAGCCCCCACCCTAGCGGGAGGGCTTCAGATACGCAGTATTTT. This translates into CASSPHPSGRASDTQYF.